This T cell receptor beta chain originates from a study of blood T cell repertoires in COVID-19. Study in general: Whether acute or convalescent, the COVID-19 samples came from the United States, Italy and Spain.

Unmatched junction bases numbered 5, after V lost 5 bases and J lost 4 bases. From germline, CDR1 is MDHEN and CDR2 SYDVKM. This CDR3 is built from 15 residues. This clone was picked up many times. Measured with immunoSEQ multiplex PCR; TCRdb has only the in-frame clones, and not every one. The profile covers around 140,000 clones, with roughly 79% appearing a single time and less than 2% taken by the ten largest. V gene TRBV28 combines with J gene TRBJ2-7; 13 bases align to TRBD2. This TCR derives from a woman aged 60-70 years with acute or convalescent COVID-19. The sequenced sample consisted of peripheral blood. Here the CDR3 reads CASSRLAGGGYEQYF. The CDR3 DNA follows: TGTGCCAGCAGTCGACTAGCGGGAGGTGGGTACGAGCAGTACTTC.